A selection of T cell receptor beta chains follows, all from one sample in a study of blood T cell repertoires in COVID-19. Libraries were prepared by immunoSEQ multiplex PCR; TCRdb keeps only in-frame clonotypes and omits some of them. The repertoire holds fewer than 300,000 clones, with 88% as singletons. The sequenced sample consisted of peripheral blood. The receptor set was obtained from a man aged 55 to 69 who had recovered from COVID-19. CDR3s include the opening cysteine and the closing phenylalanine or tryptophan. The D gene is left open where the match is weak. Size tells how often a clone was seen (once, few, many) or the class of an expanded clone, and some rows leave it out.

size,V,length,D,J,DNA,CDR3
.,TRBV7-2,15,TRBD1,TRBJ1-1,TGTGCCACCTCCCCCTCCAGGGGGCTGGACACTGAAGCTTTCTTT,CATSPSRGLDTEAFF
.,TRBV12-5,17,.,TRBJ1-4,TGTGCTAGTGGCTTTGTTGGGGGCCCGGCAACTAATGAAAAACTGTTTTTT,CASGFVGGPATNEKLFF
.,TRBV6-5,15,TRBD1,TRBJ2-7,TGTGCCAGCAGGCCTTTGAGGGGGCCCTCCTACGAGCAGTACTTC,CASRPLRGPSYEQYF
.,TRBV6-5,15,TRBD2,TRBJ2-7,TGTGCCAGCTGGCTAGCGGGGCTAATTCTGAGAGAGCAGTACTTC,CASWLAGLILREQYF
.,TRBV29-1,14,TRBD1,TRBJ1-1,TGCAGCGTAAGGACAGGGTGGGCGAACACTGAAGCTTTCTTT,CSVRTGWANTEAFF
.,TRBV7-8,15,TRBD2,TRBJ2-5,TGTGCCAGCAGCTTGGTAGCGGGGGGGCCAGAGACCCAGTACTTC,CASSLVAGGPETQYF
once,TRBV27,16,TRBD1,TRBJ2-2,TGTGCCAGCAGTTTTCACAAGGGGGCGGCCACCGGGGAGCTGTTTTTT,CASSFHKGAATGELFF
.,TRBV6-5,13,.,TRBJ1-1,TGTGCCAGCAGTAATACAGGGAACACTGAAGCTTTCTTT,CASSNTGNTEAFF
.,TRBV6-1,16,.,TRBJ2-4,TGTGCCAGCACTGACCCCGGACACCGAAACAAAAACATTCAGTACTTC,CASTDPGHRNKNIQYF
.,TRBV5-1,18,.,TRBJ2-5,TGCGCCAGCAGCCTTACTTTTTTAAAGACAGTTGGAGAAGAGACCCAGTACTTC,CASSLTFLKTVGEETQYF
.,TRBV4-2,17,TRBD1,TRBJ1-3,TGTGCCAGCAGCCAGGCCGGGACAGGAGTCTCTGGAAACACCATATATTTT,CASSQAGTGVSGNTIYF
.,TRBV2,14,TRBD1,TRBJ2-7,TGTGCCAGCACCGGGGACAGGGTTCCCTACGAGCAGTACTTC,CASTGDRVPYEQYF
.,TRBV7-9,19,TRBD1,TRBJ2-7,TGTGCCAGCAGCTTAGGGGGAAGAGGACAGGGGCTTAAAAACTACGAGCAGTACTTC,CASSLGGRGQGLKNYEQYF
.,TRBV11-2,13,.,TRBJ2-5,TGTGCCAGCAGCTTAGGCGGACAAGAGACCCAGTACTTC,CASSLGGQETQYF
.,TRBV14,12,.,TRBJ2-7,TGTGCCAGCAGCCAAGTAGGGGGCGAGCAGTACTTC,CASSQVGGEQYF
.,TRBV5-3,16,.,TRBJ2-7,TGTGCCAGAAGCTTGGTCCCCAGGCCGGATTCCTACGAGCAGTACTTC,CARSLVPRPDSYEQYF
.,TRBV4-2,15,TRBD1,TRBJ1-5,TGTGCCAGCAGCCTTGGGACAGTCCAAGGTCAGCCCCAGCATTTT,CASSLGTVQGQPQHF
.,TRBV18,16,TRBD2,TRBJ2-5,TGTGCCAGCTCACCAGAGGCTAGCGGGGCATGGGGGACCCAGTACTTC,CASSPEASGAWGTQYF
once,TRBV7-2,15,TRBD2,TRBJ2-5,TGTGCCAGCAGTTATGCGGGGGGCGGACAAGAGACCCAGTACTTC,CASSYAGGGQETQYF
once,TRBV4-2,16,TRBD2,TRBJ2-1,TGTGCCAGCAGCCCAAGACTAGCGGGGGGATACAATGAGCAGTTCTTC,CASSPRLAGGYNEQFF
.,TRBV19,14,.,TRBJ1-4,TGTGCCAGTAGTACTATAACGACTAATGAAAAACTGTTTTTT,CASSTITTNEKLFF
.,TRBV9,14,.,TRBJ2-1,TGTGCCAGCAGCGTAGGTTGGCAGAACAATGAGCAGTTCTTC,CASSVGWQNNEQFF
.,TRBV6-5,13,.,TRBJ1-1,TGTGCCAGCAGTTACTCGAGGAACACTGAAGCTTTCTTT,CASSYSRNTEAFF
.,TRBV15,14,.,TRBJ2-4,TGTGCCACCACGGCGTTTTTGGAGGGAAACATTCAGTACTTC,CATTAFLEGNIQYF
.,TRBV5-1,15,TRBD1,TRBJ1-1,TGCGCCAGCAGCTTGGATGGACAGGGAAATACTGAAGCTTTCTTT,CASSLDGQGNTEAFF
.,TRBV9,16,TRBD1,TRBJ2-3,TGTGCCAGCAGCGCAAAGGGACAGGGTATCACAGATACGCAGTATTTT,CASSAKGQGITDTQYF
.,TRBV5-5,13,TRBD1,TRBJ2-2,TGTGCCAGCAGACAAACAGGGGCCGGGGAGCTGTTTTTT,CASRQTGAGELFF
once,TRBV27,15,TRBD1,TRBJ1-1,TGTGCCAGCAGTTCCAGGGGGCCGATGAACACTGAAGCTTTCTTT,CASSSRGPMNTEAFF
.,TRBV9,16,TRBD1,TRBJ1-2,TGTGCCAGCAGCGTCGGAGGGACAGGGGTAATCTATGGCTACACCTTC,CASSVGGTGVIYGYTF
.,TRBV19,13,.,TRBJ2-1,TGTGCCAGTAGTTCCTCGGGGTCCAATGAGCAGTTCTTC,CASSSSGSNEQFF
.,TRBV11-3,17,TRBD1,TRBJ2-3,TGTGCCAGCAGCTTACACGCAGGGACAGCCCTGGGGGATACGCAGTATTTT,CASSLHAGTALGDTQYF
.,TRBV10-3,15,.,TRBJ2-7,TGTGCCATCGGGGTGGAGGGGTTATTGAGAAACGAGCAGTACTTC,CAIGVEGLLRNEQYF
once,TRBV29-1,14,.,TRBJ1-2,TGCAGCGTTGAAGGGACGCGGGGAAACTATGGCTACACCTTC,CSVEGTRGNYGYTF
.,TRBV6-2/TRBV6-3,15,TRBD1,TRBJ2-4,TGTGCCAGCAGTTACTCCGGACAGGGGGGGAACATTCAGTACTTC,CASSYSGQGGNIQYF
.,TRBV7-9,14,.,TRBJ1-2,TGTGCCAGCAGCTTAGTTGGGGGGGCGCATGGCTACACCTTC,CASSLVGGAHGYTF
.,TRBV5-5,14,.,TRBJ1-2,TGTGCCAGCAGCTTTTCAGGGGCCGACTATGGCTACACCTTC,CASSFSGADYGYTF
.,TRBV29-1,14,TRBD1,TRBJ1-6,TGCAGCGTTAGAGACAGGGGAAGGAATTCACCCCTCCACTTT,CSVRDRGRNSPLHF
.,TRBV9,15,.,TRBJ2-1,TGTGCCAGCAGCGTGATTGATAGCTCCTACAATGAGCAGTTCTTC,CASSVIDSSYNEQFF
once,TRBV14,15,TRBD1,TRBJ2-7,TGTGCCAGCAGCCAAACGACAGGGCTAGGCTCCGAGCAGTACTTC,CASSQTTGLGSEQYF
.,TRBV19,15,TRBD1,TRBJ1-1,TGTGCCAGTAGACCCTTGACAGGGGGGTACACTGAAGCTTTCTTT,CASRPLTGGYTEAFF
once,TRBV7-9,18,TRBD1,TRBJ2-6,TGTGCCAGCAGCGAACTGGGACAGATCAACAGTGGGGCCAACGTCCTGACTTTC,CASSELGQINSGANVLTF
.,TRBV11-2,14,TRBD1,TRBJ1-2,TGTGCCAGCAGCTTAACCGGGACAGACTATGGCTACACCTTC,CASSLTGTDYGYTF
many,TRBV20-1,15,TRBD2,TRBJ2-1,TGCAGTGCTAGTGCCCTAGCGGGGAGCGGCAATGAGCAGTTCTTC,CSASALAGSGNEQFF
.,TRBV18,15,TRBD1,TRBJ2-7,TGTGCCAGCTCACCATTTGACAGGGGGCCCTACGAGCAGTACTTC,CASSPFDRGPYEQYF
.,TRBV7-9,17,TRBD2,TRBJ2-7,TGTGCCAGCAGCTTAGCCATTGCTAGCGGGGGTTACGACGAGCAGTACTTC,CASSLAIASGGYDEQYF
.,TRBV18,14,TRBD1,TRBJ2-7,TGTGCCAGCTCACCACAGAGGGGGCTGGACGAGCAGTACTTC,CASSPQRGLDEQYF
.,TRBV6-5,15,TRBD2,TRBJ2-7,TGTGCCAGCAGTCCAAGCGGGGGAGGAACCTACGAGCAGTACTTC,CASSPSGGGTYEQYF
.,TRBV4-2,16,TRBD2,TRBJ2-1,TGTGCCAGCAGCCACACAGCGGGGGGAATATACAATGAGCAGTTCTTC,CASSHTAGGIYNEQFF
.,TRBV18,17,TRBD2,TRBJ2-7,TGTGCCAGCTCACAGTCCCAAGCGGGGGGGCCGACCTACGAGCAGTACTTC,CASSQSQAGGPTYEQYF
.,TRBV3-1/TRBV3-2,13,.,TRBJ1-1,TGTGCCAGCAGCCTAGGCGGGGAGAGTGAAGCTTTCTTT,CASSLGGESEAFF
.,TRBV18,15,TRBD1,TRBJ1-1,TGTGCCAGCTCACCACTTCAGGGGGCGGACACTGAAGCTTTCTTT,CASSPLQGADTEAFF
.,TRBV5-4,13,.,TRBJ2-5,TGTGCCAGCAGCCTCGGACAGCAAGAGACCCAGTACTTC,CASSLGQQETQYF
.,TRBV5-1,17,.,TRBJ2-6,TGCGCCAGCAGCTTGGCGAAGACAGACTCTGGGGCCAACGTCCTGACTTTC,CASSLAKTDSGANVLTF